This TCR beta chain is from a study of T cells in localized non-small cell lung cancer. Whole-study findings and limits: Sequencing was restricted to one tumor region; therefore, heterogeneity remains possible.

Only in-frame clones appear in the TCRdb table, and some are missing; sequencing was by immunoSEQ multiplex PCR. The sample consists of about 1,700 clones, less than 20% of them appearing once. CDR3 length: 14 residues. The germline CDR1 and CDR2 sequences are SGHNT and YENEEA. With V trimmed by 1 base and J by 6 bases, 5 bases remained unmatched. This clone is labeled as medium-sized. Its specificity is unknown. The source of this sequence is a woman aged 35-70 years with stage I lung adenocarcinoma. The rearrangement joins TRBV11-3 to TRBJ2-7; TRBD1 matches 8 bases. The sequenced sample was normal lung tissue next to the tumor, obtained before any cancer treatment. CDR3 nucleotide sequence: TGTGCCAGCAGCTTAGGGACAGGGAAGCTCGAGCAGTACTTC. Translated: CASSLGTGKLEQYF.